The clone carrying this TCR delta chain ranks as medium-sized. This CDR3 region has 19 residues. Germline V gives CDR1 GEAIGNYY, CDR2 EKD. With 1 base clipped from V and 3 bases from J, the junction kept 8 bases outside the gene matches. The source of the sample is a study of gamma-delta T cells after stem cell transplantation. TCRdb applied CATT to the RT-PCR reads for clone calling. Of about 1,500 delta-chain clones detected, about 8.7% appear once; the ten largest clones hold more than 20%. The clonotype originates from a human donor. It is not recorded whose cells these are; they may come from a transplant donor. Sequenced sample: gamma-delta T cells. The chain carries TRDV2 and TRDJ3; 10 bases fit TRDD3. CDR3 nucleotides: TGTGCCTGTGACACGATCGGGGGGGATACGAACTGGGACACCCGACAGATGTTTTTC. Translating it yields CACDTIGGDTNWDTRQMFF.